This T cell receptor beta chain was identified during a study of OX40 agonist ivuxolimab in advanced cancers. As for the study in general: Prior anti-PD-1, anti-PD-L1 or anti-CTLA-4 therapy did not bar entry, and roughly 40% had some. Study-level findings and limits: Clonal expansion among partial responders at 0.1-3.0 mg/kg ranked near the lowest.

A single count supports this clone. Its cognate antigen is unknown. The CDR3 covers 14 residues. Germline lookup yields CDR1 MGHDK and CDR2 SYGVNS. Trimming left V 3 bases short and J 2 bases short, with 8 bases between. Profiling relied on immunoSEQ multiplex PCR, and the TCRdb table lists in-frame clones only, not all of them. This table has 70,000 to 80,000 clones, just over 90% appearing once. The TCR originated in an adult with an advanced solid tumor such as melanoma, head and neck, liver or kidney cancer. The specimen comprised CD4+ or CD8+ T cells sorted from blood, sampled in a trial of the OX40 agonist ivuxolimab. The chain combines TRBV25-1 with TRBJ1-3, with D unclear. The CDR3 sequence: CASSDLGTGNTIYF. Here the CDR3 DNA reads TGTGCCAGCAGTGATTTGGGGACTGGAAACACCATATATTTT.